This T cell receptor beta chain derives from a study of blood T cell repertoires in COVID-19. The wider study: The United States, Italy and Spain provided the acute and convalescent COVID-19 samples. T cells, B-cell-depleted T cells, or PBMCs supplied cDNA or gDNA.

Trimming removed 10 bases at V and 3 bases at J, with 21 bases between. The CDR3 contains 16 residues. Germline V gene data show CDR1 as ENHRY and CDR2 as SYGVKD. Under the authors' procedure: Reference gene primer amplification gave nucleated cell count estimates. Assay: immunoSEQ multiplex PCR; the TCRdb copy retains only in-frame clones and omits some. V and J calls and clone size are copied from that table; D and trimming were computed from the DNA. The sample holds 50,000 or so clones, more than 75% seen once. V gene TRBV10-3 combines with J gene TRBJ2-2; possibly TRBD2 for D (5 bases). The receptor comes from a man in his 70s with acute or convalescent COVID-19. Material: peripheral blood. DNA for the CDR3: TGTGCCACCCAAACTAGTGATTGGTATGACACCGGGGAGCTGTTTTTT. Translated: CATQTSDWYDTGELFF.